This is a list of T cell receptor beta chains from one sample in a study of technical replicates of blood from a few donors. Generated by immunoSEQ multiplex PCR, the TCRdb table keeps only in-frame clones and is missing some. Of 60,000 to 90,000 clones detected, approximately 97% appear once; the ten largest clones hold more than 0.15%. Material: T cells isolated from PBMCs. These receptors were obtained from a human donor in good health. CDR3s include the opening cysteine and the closing phenylalanine or tryptophan. Each record gives: V gene, D gene, clone size, J gene, CDR3 length, CDR3 DNA, CDR3 protein. D genes are given only for firm matches. Some rows have no size entry. The others give once, few or many, or a class for an expanded clone.

v_call: TRBV19
d_call: TRBD1
clone_size: once
j_call: TRBJ1-2
cdr3_length: 13
cdr3_nt: TGTGCCAGTAGTCCAACCAGGGGGCGAGGCTACACCTTC
cdr3_aa: CASSPTRGRGYTF

v_call: TRBV28
d_call: NA
clone_size: NA
j_call: TRBJ1-6
cdr3_length: 15
cdr3_nt: TGTGCCTCAAGAGAGAGCGGGCAGAGTAATTCACCCCTCCACTTT
cdr3_aa: CASRESGQSNSPLHF

v_call: TRBV28
d_call: NA
clone_size: NA
j_call: TRBJ2-1
cdr3_length: 14
cdr3_nt: TGTGCCAGCAGTTTAACTTGGGACTCTCATGAGCAGTTCTTC
cdr3_aa: CASSLTWDSHEQFF

v_call: TRBV30
d_call: TRBD1
clone_size: NA
j_call: TRBJ1-2
cdr3_length: 13
cdr3_nt: TGTGCCTGGAGTGAGGGGACAGTGTATGGCTACACCTTC
cdr3_aa: CAWSEGTVYGYTF

v_call: TRBV5-4
d_call: NA
clone_size: few
j_call: TRBJ1-6
cdr3_length: 14
cdr3_nt: TGTGCCAGCAGCTTAAATTCACGGGATTCACCCCTCCACTTT
cdr3_aa: CASSLNSRDSPLHF

v_call: TRBV9
d_call: TRBD1
clone_size: NA
j_call: TRBJ2-7
cdr3_length: 16
cdr3_nt: TGTGCCAGCAGCGATTCCGGGACAGGGGACGCCTACGAGCAGTACTTC
cdr3_aa: CASSDSGTGDAYEQYF

v_call: TRBV28
d_call: NA
clone_size: NA
j_call: TRBJ2-7
cdr3_length: 15
cdr3_nt: TGTGCCAGCAGTTTGTTCACCACATCGTCCTACGAGCAGTACTTC
cdr3_aa: CASSLFTTSSYEQYF

v_call: TRBV5-1
d_call: NA
clone_size: NA
j_call: TRBJ1-5
cdr3_length: 15
cdr3_nt: TGCGCCAGCAGCCTTGGACAGCCTAGCAATCAGCCCCAGCATTTT
cdr3_aa: CASSLGQPSNQPQHF

v_call: TRBV10-1
d_call: NA
clone_size: NA
j_call: TRBJ1-5
cdr3_length: 12
cdr3_nt: TGCGCCTCGAAAAAGGGGGATCAGCCCCAGCATTTT
cdr3_aa: CASKKGDQPQHF

v_call: TRBV11-1
d_call: TRBD1
clone_size: NA
j_call: TRBJ1-2
cdr3_length: 15
cdr3_nt: TGTGCCAGCAGCCCCGGGACAGGGAATCCCTATGGCTACACCTTC
cdr3_aa: CASSPGTGNPYGYTF

v_call: TRBV13
d_call: NA
clone_size: NA
j_call: TRBJ1-5
cdr3_length: 15
cdr3_nt: TGTGCCAGCAGCAGAGGCAGGGGTGGAGGTCAGCCCCAGCATTTT
cdr3_aa: CASSRGRGGGQPQHF

v_call: TRBV5-1
d_call: NA
clone_size: NA
j_call: TRBJ2-6
cdr3_length: 14
cdr3_nt: TGCGCCAGCAGAGAGGGGGTAGGGGCCAACGTCCTGACTTTC
cdr3_aa: CASREGVGANVLTF

v_call: TRBV19
d_call: NA
clone_size: NA
j_call: TRBJ1-2
cdr3_length: 12
cdr3_nt: TGTGCCAGTAGTATAGGAAGCCTAGGCTACACCTTC
cdr3_aa: CASSIGSLGYTF

v_call: TRBV9
d_call: NA
clone_size: NA
j_call: TRBJ2-1
cdr3_length: 19
cdr3_nt: TGTGCCAGCAGCCCCCGATTATCACGGGAGCCCCAGAGACACAATGAGCAGTTCTTC
cdr3_aa: CASSPRLSREPQRHNEQFF

v_call: TRBV15
d_call: NA
clone_size: NA
j_call: TRBJ2-3
cdr3_length: 12
cdr3_nt: TGTGCCACCAGCAGGGCCACAGATACGCAGTATTTT
cdr3_aa: CATSRATDTQYF

v_call: TRBV19
d_call: NA
clone_size: NA
j_call: TRBJ2-1
cdr3_length: 14
cdr3_nt: TGTGCCAGTAGTATACAGGGGCAGCACGATGAGCAGTTCTTC
cdr3_aa: CASSIQGQHDEQFF

v_call: TRBV5-6
d_call: TRBD1
clone_size: NA
j_call: TRBJ2-7
cdr3_length: 16
cdr3_nt: TGTGCCAGCAGCTTGGGTCGGGACAGGACTACCTACGAGCAGTACTTC
cdr3_aa: CASSLGRDRTTYEQYF

v_call: TRBV28
d_call: TRBD2
clone_size: NA
j_call: TRBJ2-3
cdr3_length: 16
cdr3_nt: TGTGCCAGCAGTTCCCGACTAGCGACTTTTGAAGATACGCAGTATTTT
cdr3_aa: CASSSRLATFEDTQYF

v_call: TRBV16
d_call: NA
clone_size: NA
j_call: TRBJ1-5
cdr3_length: 15
cdr3_nt: TGTGCCAGCAGCCTTTACAGGACAGCAAATCAGCCCCAGCATTTT
cdr3_aa: CASSLYRTANQPQHF

v_call: TRBV7-8
d_call: TRBD2
clone_size: NA
j_call: TRBJ2-7
cdr3_length: 18
cdr3_nt: TGTGCGACCCACTTGGGGACTAGCGGGAGGGCAGGCACATACGAGCAGTACTTC
cdr3_aa: CATHLGTSGRAGTYEQYF

v_call: TRBV5-8
d_call: TRBD2
clone_size: NA
j_call: TRBJ2-5
cdr3_length: 15
cdr3_nt: TGTGCCAGCAGCCAAGAACTAGCGGGAGATGAGACCCAGTACTTC
cdr3_aa: CASSQELAGDETQYF

v_call: TRBV6-1
d_call: TRBD1
clone_size: NA
j_call: TRBJ1-2
cdr3_length: 15
cdr3_nt: TGTGCCAGCAGTGAAGTCTTGGACAGGGCTTATGGCTACACCTTC
cdr3_aa: CASSEVLDRAYGYTF

v_call: TRBV14
d_call: TRBD1
clone_size: NA
j_call: TRBJ2-7
cdr3_length: 14
cdr3_nt: TGTGCCAGCAGCCCGGGACAGGGGGGCTACGAGCAGTACTTC
cdr3_aa: CASSPGQGGYEQYF

v_call: TRBV6-5
d_call: NA
clone_size: NA
j_call: TRBJ1-5
cdr3_length: 15
cdr3_nt: TGTGCCAGCAGTTACAGAGGGAAATCGGATCAGCCCCAGCATTTT
cdr3_aa: CASSYRGKSDQPQHF

v_call: TRBV30
d_call: NA
clone_size: NA
j_call: TRBJ2-7
cdr3_length: 10
cdr3_nt: TGTGCCTGGGGGGGGTACGAGCAGTACTTC
cdr3_aa: CAWGGYEQYF

v_call: TRBV19
d_call: NA
clone_size: NA
j_call: TRBJ2-5
cdr3_length: 13
cdr3_nt: TGTGCCAGTAGTGCCTGGGGGCTTGAGACCCAGTACTTC
cdr3_aa: CASSAWGLETQYF

v_call: TRBV28
d_call: NA
clone_size: once
j_call: TRBJ2-7
cdr3_length: 13
cdr3_nt: TGTGCCAGCATATCTGGCCCTTCCTACGAGCAGTACTTC
cdr3_aa: CASISGPSYEQYF

v_call: TRBV10-1
d_call: TRBD1
clone_size: NA
j_call: TRBJ2-3
cdr3_length: 14
cdr3_nt: TGCGCCAGCTCGGACAGGGGGGAAGTTGATACGCAGTATTTT
cdr3_aa: CASSDRGEVDTQYF

v_call: TRBV4-2
d_call: TRBD1
clone_size: NA
j_call: TRBJ1-2
cdr3_length: 15
cdr3_nt: TGTGCCAGCAGCCAAGACAGGGGGCGGGGAGATGGCTACACCTTC
cdr3_aa: CASSQDRGRGDGYTF

v_call: TRBV28
d_call: TRBD2
clone_size: NA
j_call: TRBJ2-7
cdr3_length: 14
cdr3_nt: TGTGCCAGCACGCTTAGCGGGAGGGCTATCGAGCAGTACTTC
cdr3_aa: CASTLSGRAIEQYF

v_call: TRBV7-9
d_call: NA
clone_size: NA
j_call: TRBJ1-2
cdr3_length: 13
cdr3_nt: TGTGCCAGCAGCTTGGGAGTCGCCTATGGCTACACCTTC
cdr3_aa: CASSLGVAYGYTF

v_call: TRBV5-5
d_call: NA
clone_size: NA
j_call: TRBJ2-5
cdr3_length: 15
cdr3_nt: TGTGCCAGCAGCTTGCGTCCGGGGTACCAAGAGACCCAGTACTTC
cdr3_aa: CASSLRPGYQETQYF

v_call: TRBV9
d_call: TRBD1
clone_size: once
j_call: TRBJ1-4
cdr3_length: 15
cdr3_nt: TGTGCCAGCAGCGTTAGGGGACAGGGGGATGAAAAACTGTTTTTT
cdr3_aa: CASSVRGQGDEKLFF

v_call: TRBV10-3
d_call: TRBD2
clone_size: NA
j_call: TRBJ2-1
cdr3_length: 14
cdr3_nt: TGTGCCATCGGAGAAGCGGGGGGGGCCAATGAGCAGTTCTTC
cdr3_aa: CAIGEAGGANEQFF

v_call: TRBV7-9
d_call: NA
clone_size: NA
j_call: TRBJ2-2
cdr3_length: 13
cdr3_nt: TGTGCCAGCAGCTTTTCCGACACCGGGGAGCTGTTTTTT
cdr3_aa: CASSFSDTGELFF